This T cell receptor beta chain originates from a study of cytomegalovirus exposure and HLA in healthy donors. This clone was seen a handful of times. Its matching antigen is unknown. This likely reflects a read error, since a far larger clone is one base away. The study, taken as a whole, reports: Reports indicated that the classifier achieved high specificity and sensitivity in diagnosing cytomegalovirus status. V- and J-gene trimming of TCR beta was linked (in a later analysis) to a missense DCLRE1C variant.

The primer mix had 60 Vbeta and 13 Jbeta primers. This table comes from immunoSEQ multiplex PCR, and its TCRdb copy is limited to in-frame clones, with some not included. The repertoire holds around 130,000 clones, with 80% to 90% as singletons. The CDR3 runs 14 residues. The V gene's germline CDR1 is LNHNV and CDR2 YYDKDF (reference sequence). V gave up 4 bases and J gave up 7 bases, with 16 bases separating them. V gene TRBV15 combines with J gene TRBJ1-1; TRBD1 might be the D (6 bases). What was sequenced was PBMCs. This receptor was taken from a woman aged 18-29 years in good health and CMV-seropositive. The CDR3 sequence: CATSNLGAADEAFF. DNA of the CDR3: TGTGCCACCAGCAACCTGGGGGCGGCGGATGAAGCTTTCTTT.